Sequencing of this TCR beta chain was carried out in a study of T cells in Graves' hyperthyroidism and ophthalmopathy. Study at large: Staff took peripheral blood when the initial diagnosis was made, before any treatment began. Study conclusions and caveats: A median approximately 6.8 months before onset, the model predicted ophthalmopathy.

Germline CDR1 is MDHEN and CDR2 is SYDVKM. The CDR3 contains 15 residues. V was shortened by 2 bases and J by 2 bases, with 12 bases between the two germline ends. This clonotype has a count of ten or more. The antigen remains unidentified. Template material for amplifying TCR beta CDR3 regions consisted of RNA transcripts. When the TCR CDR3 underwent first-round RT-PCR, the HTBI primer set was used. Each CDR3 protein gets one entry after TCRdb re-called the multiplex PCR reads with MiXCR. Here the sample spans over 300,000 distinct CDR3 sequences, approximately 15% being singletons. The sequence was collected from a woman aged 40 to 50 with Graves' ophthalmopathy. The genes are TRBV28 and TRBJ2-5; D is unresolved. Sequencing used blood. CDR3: CASSLIGKPQETQYF. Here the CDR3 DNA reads TGTGCCAGCAGTTTAATCGGCAAGCCGCAAGAGACCCAGTACTTC. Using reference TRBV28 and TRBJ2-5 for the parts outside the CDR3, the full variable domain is DVKVTQSSRYLVKRTGEKVFLECVQDMDHENMFWYRQDPGLGLRLIYFSYDVKMKEKGDIPEGYSVSREKKERFSLILESASTNQTSMYLCASSLIGKPQETQYFGPGTRLLVL.